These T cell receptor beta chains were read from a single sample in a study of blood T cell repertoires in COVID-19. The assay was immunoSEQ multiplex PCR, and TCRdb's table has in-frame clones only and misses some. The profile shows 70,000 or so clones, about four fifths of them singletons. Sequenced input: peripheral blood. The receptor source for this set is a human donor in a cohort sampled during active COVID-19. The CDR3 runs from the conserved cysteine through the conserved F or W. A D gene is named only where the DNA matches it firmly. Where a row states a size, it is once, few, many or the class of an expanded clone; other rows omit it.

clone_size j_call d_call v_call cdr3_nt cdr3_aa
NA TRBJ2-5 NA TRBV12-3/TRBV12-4 TGTGCCAGCAGTCAAGCGATTCAAGAGACCCAGTACTTC CASSQAIQETQYF
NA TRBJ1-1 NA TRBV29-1 TGCAGCGTTGTCCGAGACAGCATGAACACTGAAGCTTTCTTT CSVVRDSMNTEAFF
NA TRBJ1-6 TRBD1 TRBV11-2 TGTGCCAGCAGCCCGACAGGGTCGGGTAATTCACCCCTCCACTTT CASSPTGSGNSPLHF
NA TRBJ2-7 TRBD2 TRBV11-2 TGTGCCAGCAGCCCTCGGGGGGTCGACGAGCAGTACTTC CASSPRGVDEQYF
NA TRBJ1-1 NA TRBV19 TGTGCCAGTAGTATAGGGAAGGCCCGGGGCACTGAAGCTTTCTTT CASSIGKARGTEAFF
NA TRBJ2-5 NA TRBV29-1 TGCAGTGTTGTTGTCCGGGTAGAGACCCAGTACTTC CSVVVRVETQYF
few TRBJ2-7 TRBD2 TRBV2 TGTGCCAGCAGTGGGACTAGCGTCTCCTACGAGCAGTACTTC CASSGTSVSYEQYF
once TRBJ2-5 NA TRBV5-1 TGCGCCAGCTCTCCACAGGGACAAGAGACCCAGTACTTC CASSPQGQETQYF
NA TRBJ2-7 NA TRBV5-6 TGTGCCAGCAGCTTTGGGGGAGGCGGGTTTGGCGAGCAGTACTTC CASSFGGGGFGEQYF
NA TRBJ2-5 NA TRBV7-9 TGTGCCAGCAGCCTTGGACAATTAGCCCTCGCAGCGGGAGAGACCCAGTACTTC CASSLGQLALAAGETQYF
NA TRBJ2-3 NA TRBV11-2 TGTGCCAGCAGCCCCCAGCGGGCTAACACAGATACGCAGTATTTT CASSPQRANTDTQYF
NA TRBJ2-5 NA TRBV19 TGTGCCAGTAGTATGACAGCTCAAGAGACCCAGTACTTC CASSMTAQETQYF
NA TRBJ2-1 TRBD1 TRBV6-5 TGTGCCAGCAGCAGGGGGAATGAGCAGTTCTTC CASSRGNEQFF
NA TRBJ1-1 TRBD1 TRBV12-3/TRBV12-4 TGTGCCAGCAGTAACACAGGGGCGACTGAAGCTTTCTTT CASSNTGATEAFF
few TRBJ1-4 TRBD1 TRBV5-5 TGTGCCACCGGGACAGGCGGGAATGAAAAACTGTTTTTT CATGTGGNEKLFF
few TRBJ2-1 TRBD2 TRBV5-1 TGCGCCAGCAGCTTTAAGGCGGGAGGCTACAATGAGCAGTTCTTC CASSFKAGGYNEQFF
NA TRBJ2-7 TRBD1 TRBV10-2 TGCGCCAGCCACGACAGGGGGCCTTCCTACGAGCAGTACTTC CASHDRGPSYEQYF
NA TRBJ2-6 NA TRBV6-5 TGTGCCAGCAGTTACTCCCGTACTGGGGCCAACGTCCTGACTTTC CASSYSRTGANVLTF
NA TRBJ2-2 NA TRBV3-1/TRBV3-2 TGTGCCAGCAGCCCCCCTAGTTCCCGGGAGCTGTTTTTT CASSPPSSRELFF
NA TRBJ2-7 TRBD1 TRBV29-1 TGCAGCGCACGACAGGGGGATCCCTACGAGCAGTACTTC CSARQGDPYEQYF
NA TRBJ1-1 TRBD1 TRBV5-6 TGTGCCAGCAGCTCAAGGACAGGGGTTGGTGTAGTGGTTTTCTTT CASSSRTGVGVVVFF
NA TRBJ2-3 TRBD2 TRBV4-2 TGTGCCAGCAGCCAACGACTAGCGGGCGAGGTAGATACGCAGTATTTT CASSQRLAGEVDTQYF
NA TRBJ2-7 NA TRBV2 TGTGCCAGCAGTCCCGGACAGGGAGGGGACGAGCAGTACTTC CASSPGQGGDEQYF
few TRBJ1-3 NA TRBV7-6 TGTGCCAGCTTAGACAGGATAGGAAACACCATATATTTT CASLDRIGNTIYF
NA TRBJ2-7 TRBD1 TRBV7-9 TGTGCCAGCAGCCAATACAGGGGGCTATCGGACCAAAGGACCTACGAGCAGTACTTC CASSQYRGLSDQRTYEQYF
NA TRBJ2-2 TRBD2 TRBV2 TGTGCCAGCAGTGCGGGAGGTTTTAGCTCTTTGGAACCCGGGGAGCTGTTTTTT CASSAGGFSSLEPGELFF